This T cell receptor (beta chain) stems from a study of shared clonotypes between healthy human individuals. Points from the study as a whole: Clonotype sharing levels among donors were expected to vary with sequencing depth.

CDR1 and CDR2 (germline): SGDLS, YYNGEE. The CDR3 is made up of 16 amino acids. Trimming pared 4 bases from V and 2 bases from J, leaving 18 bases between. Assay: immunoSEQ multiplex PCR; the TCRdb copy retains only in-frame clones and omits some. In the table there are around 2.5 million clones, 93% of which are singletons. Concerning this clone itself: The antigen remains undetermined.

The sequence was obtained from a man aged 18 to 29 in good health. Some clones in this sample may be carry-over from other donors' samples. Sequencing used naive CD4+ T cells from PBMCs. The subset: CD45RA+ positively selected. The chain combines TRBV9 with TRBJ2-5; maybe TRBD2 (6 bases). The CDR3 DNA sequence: TGTGCCAGCAGCCTAAGGGGAAGGAGGGAACAAGAGACCCAGTACTTC. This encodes CASSLRGRREQETQYF.